This TCR beta chain was sequenced during a study of quantifying T cell responses using KT2 cells. Looking at the study overall: RNA was reverse transcribed with TCR alpha and beta constant-region primers. The second PCR ran as a qPCR until a predetermined fluorescence threshold was reached. Findings and caveats of the study: At about one KT2 cell per 100,000 PBMC, KT2 sequences were still detected.

Ten or more counts support this clonotype. The antigen is unknown. CDR1 and CDR2 (germline): DFQATT, SNEGSKA (reference sequence). J gave up 4 bases and V 4 bases, and 7 bases lay outside the gene matches. The CDR3 sequence is 14 residues long. A single-stranded UMI oligo with SP2 sequence was ligated to cDNA 3' ends. First-round PCR used around 4 cycles and beta primers RC1.1 and RC1.2 covering TRBC1 and TRBC2. TCRdb redid the calling of the UMI-ligation and nested PCR reads with MiXCR, one entry per CDR3 protein. The table has over 40,000 distinct CDR3 sequences, 9.5% to 13% seen once. Source material: PBMCs spiked with cells of the T cell clone KT2. The gene calls are TRBV20-1 and TRBJ2-7; 10 nucleotides match TRBD2. The receptor's source is a human donor. The CDR3 DNA reads TGCAGTGCTACAAGCGGGAGGGACTATTACGAGCAGTACTTC. This encodes CSATSGRDYYEQYF.